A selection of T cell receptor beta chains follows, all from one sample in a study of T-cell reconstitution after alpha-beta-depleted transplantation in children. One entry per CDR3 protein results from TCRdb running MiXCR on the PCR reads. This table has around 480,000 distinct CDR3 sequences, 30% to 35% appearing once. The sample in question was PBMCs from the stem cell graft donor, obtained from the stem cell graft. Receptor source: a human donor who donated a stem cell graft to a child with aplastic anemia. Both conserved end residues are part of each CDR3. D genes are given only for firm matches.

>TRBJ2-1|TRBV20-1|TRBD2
CSARRLAGGPNEQFF
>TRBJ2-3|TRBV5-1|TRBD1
CASRDPGQESSGTQYF
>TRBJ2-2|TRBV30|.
CAWRPPPRGCGELFF
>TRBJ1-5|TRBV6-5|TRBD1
CASSYTGAGQPQHF
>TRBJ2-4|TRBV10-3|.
CAISALEGSIQYF
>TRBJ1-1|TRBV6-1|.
CASSTRIWTEAFF
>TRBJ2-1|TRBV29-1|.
CSVEDPGFNEQFF
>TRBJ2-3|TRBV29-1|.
CSVRAGGNTQYF
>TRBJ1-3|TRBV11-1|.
CASSLDRTAMFSGNTIYF
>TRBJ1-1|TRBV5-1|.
CASSPEGGNTEAFF
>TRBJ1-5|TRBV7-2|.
CASSLSQGLSNQPQHF
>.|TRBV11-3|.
CASSLRPYEQFF
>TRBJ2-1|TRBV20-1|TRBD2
CSAREHRGRGNEQFF
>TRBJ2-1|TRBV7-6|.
CASSYGVRSDEQFF
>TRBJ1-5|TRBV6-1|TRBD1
CASSPTGWGGQPQHF
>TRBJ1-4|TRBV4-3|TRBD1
CASSQDRDRGNEKLFF
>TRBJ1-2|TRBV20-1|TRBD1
CSAIDGQGFLGYTF
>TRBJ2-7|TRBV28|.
CASSLRGWVAYEQYF
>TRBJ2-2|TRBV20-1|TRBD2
CSARRELFTGELFF
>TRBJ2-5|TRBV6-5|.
CASSYSGGYEYF
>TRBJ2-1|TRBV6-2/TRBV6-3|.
CASSWRGHGYNEQFF
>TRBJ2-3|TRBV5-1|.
CASSLTPPDTQYF
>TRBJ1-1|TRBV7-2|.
CASSPPAGTEAFF
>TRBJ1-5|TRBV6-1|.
CASSEGHSNQPQHF
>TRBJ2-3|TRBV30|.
CSGGSPPDTQYF
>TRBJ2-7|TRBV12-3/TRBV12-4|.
CASSLDTAAGHEQYF
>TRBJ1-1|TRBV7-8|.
CASSLGLGQMNTEAFF
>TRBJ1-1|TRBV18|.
CASSPLVHRNTEAFF
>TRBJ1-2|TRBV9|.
CASSADGPNYGYTF
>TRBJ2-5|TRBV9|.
CASSVEDVQETQYF
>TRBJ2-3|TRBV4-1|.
CASSPLKASTDTQYF
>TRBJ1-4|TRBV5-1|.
CASSGGRSGEKLFF
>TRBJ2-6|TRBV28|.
CASSSNSRPGANVLTF
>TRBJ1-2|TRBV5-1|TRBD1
CASSDRQGHGYTF
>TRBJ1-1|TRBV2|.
CASGVENTEAFF
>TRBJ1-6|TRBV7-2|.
CASSLGAGGNSPLHF
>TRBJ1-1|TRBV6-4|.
CASRRALNTEAFF
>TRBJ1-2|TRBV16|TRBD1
CASSPTLEQGAGGYTF
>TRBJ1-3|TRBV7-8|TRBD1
CASSSDRVSGNTIYF
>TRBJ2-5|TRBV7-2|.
CAGSLRGAGVGETQYF
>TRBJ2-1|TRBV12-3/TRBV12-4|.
CASSHLANEQFF
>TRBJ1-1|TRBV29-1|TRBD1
CSVAPGTVNTEAFF
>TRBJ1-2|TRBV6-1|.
CASTAASGKKGYTF
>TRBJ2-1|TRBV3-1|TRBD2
CASSHAPPGTSGSYNEQFF
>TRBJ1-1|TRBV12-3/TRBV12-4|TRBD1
CASSSGTGGAFF
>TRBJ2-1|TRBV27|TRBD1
CASSRQGLGNEQFF
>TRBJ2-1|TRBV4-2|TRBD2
CASSQDPAGGTNEQFF
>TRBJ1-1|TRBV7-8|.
CASSSEGPIGTEAFF
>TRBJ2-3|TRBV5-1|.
CASSFRTDTQYF
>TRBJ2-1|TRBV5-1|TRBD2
CASSLGTSGDYNEQFF
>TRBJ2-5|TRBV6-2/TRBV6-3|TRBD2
CASSYYPTGTRDLETQYF
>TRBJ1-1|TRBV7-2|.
CASSLVGGEGTEAFF
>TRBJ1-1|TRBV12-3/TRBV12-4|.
CASSFNVWGTEAFF
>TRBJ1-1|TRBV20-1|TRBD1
CSQQGAMWTEAFF
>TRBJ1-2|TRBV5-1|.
CASSPGTAHRVYGYTF